The 24 T cell receptor beta chains listed next were all sequenced from one sample in a study of early T cells in non-severe SARS-CoV-2 infection. TCRdb called the 5' RACE reads again in MiXCR, with one record for every CDR3 protein. The sample records about 48,000 distinct CDR3 sequences, approximately 6% being singletons. Here the sequenced sample was whole blood, taken at baseline. Source of these receptors: an adult who was a healthcare worker with PCR-confirmed SARS-CoV-2 infection or an uninfected control (not recorded which).

Only a few counts were recorded for this clonotype. This chain uses TRBV18 with TRBJ2-7; tentatively, D is TRBD2 (6 bases). The length of the CDR3 is 15 residues. Germline V CDR1 and CDR2: KGHSH, LQKENI. Trimming shortened V by 3 bases and J by 2 bases, and 14 bases separated the two germline ends. The CDR3 protein is CASSPSRGGTYEQYF. CDR3 nucleotides: TGTGCCAGCTCACCGTCAAGGGGCGGGACCTACGAGCAGTACTTC.

In the case of this clonotype: The junction departs from the called germline gene at one end, perhaps through a read error. The CDR3 DNA follows: TGTGCCAGCAGTTTCCCCAGAAGCGGGAGTCAAACCAAAAACACTCAGTACTTC. It encodes CASSFPRSGSQTKNTQYF. This chain uses TRBV6-2 or TRBV6-3 with TRBJ2-4, with TRBD2 matching over 8 bases. The CDR3 has 18 amino acids. Germline values: CDR1 MNHEY, CDR2 SVGEGT.

This rearrangement joins TRBV28 to TRBJ2-1; the D gene is possibly TRBD1 (6 bases). Trimming left V 9 bases short and J 12 bases short, with 33 bases between. Germline CDR1 is MDHEN and CDR2 is SYDVKM. The CDR3 covers 17 residues. The CDR3 coding sequence is TGTGCCAGTCTTCCTGGGGCACAGGGAGCCTCACATCGGGGGCAGTTCTTC. Translation gives CASLPGAQGASHRGQFF. The full variable domain, rest sourced from reference TRBV28 and TRBJ2-1, is DVKVTQSSRYLVKRTGEKVFLECVQDMDHENMFWYRQDPGLGLRLIYFSYDVKMKEKGDIPEGYSVSREKKERFSLILESASTNQTSMYLCASLPGAQGASHRGQFFGPGTRLTVL.

This clonotype occurred many times. The rearrangement links TRBV7-2 to TRBJ2-1; tentative D call: TRBD2 (6 bases). Germline V lookup: CDR1 SGHTA, CDR2 FQGNSA. V was clipped by 4 bases and J by 3 bases, with 13 bases between them. The CDR3 has 15 amino acids. The CDR3 DNA is TGTGCCAGCAGCTCCTCAGGCGGGGTCTACAATGAGCAGTTCTTC. Translated, it gives CASSSSGGVYNEQFF.

CDR3 amino acids: CASSLQGGSTGELFF. The CDR3 bases are TGCGCCAGCAGCTTGCAGGGGGGAAGCACCGGGGAGCTGTTTTTT. The chain carries TRBV5-1 and TRBJ2-2, with a tentative D call TRBD1 (7 bases). The V end lost 1 base, the J end lost 4 bases, and 11 bases lay between the germline ends. CDR1 and CDR2 (germline): SGHRS, YFSETQ. The CDR3 has 15 amino acids.

This clonotype was observed at least ten times. The V call is TRBV25-1, the J call TRBJ2-5, with 11 bases matching TRBD2. CDR1 is MGHDK, CDR2 SYGVNS, per germline. V lost 1 base and J lost 2; bases outside the gene matches: 3. This CDR3 has 16 amino acids. CDR3 coding DNA: TGTGCCAGCAGTGAATTGGGACTAGCGGCTCAAGAGACCCAGTACTTC. Its translation: CASSELGLAAQETQYF.

The sample holds one count of this clonotype. J is TRBJ2-1 and V is TRBV7-9, with D perhaps TRBD2 (5 bases). V shed 5 bases and J shed 8 bases, with 22 bases lying between them. This CDR3 region has 16 residues. From germline, CDR1 is SEHNR and CDR2 FQNEAQ (reference sequence). The chain's CDR3 is CASSQDYFRATDEQFF. The CDR3 DNA follows: TGTGCCAGCAGCCAAGACTATTTCCGGGCTACAGATGAGCAGTTCTTC.

This clonotype is termed medium-sized. The V gene is TRBV7-2, the J gene TRBJ2-7; D uncertain. Trimming removed 2 bases at V and 3 bases at J, with 8 bases between. From germline, CDR1 is SGHTA and CDR2 FQGNSA. The CDR3 spans 13 residues. CDR3 bases: TGTGCCAGCAGCTTAATGGGGTACTACGAGCAGTACTTC. It yields the protein CASSLMGYYEQYF.

A few counts support this clonotype. V is TRBV10-3 and J is TRBJ2-7, with a tentative D call TRBD1 (5 bases). Germline V CDR1 and CDR2: ENHRY, SYGVKD. Trimming took off 1 base at V and 6 bases at J, with 13 bases between the two ends. The CDR3 contains 14 residues. For the CDR3, the DNA is TGTGCCATCAGTGAGTTGGACACAGCTAGCGAGCAGTACTTC. Translation gives CAISELDTASEQYF.

The V and J genes are TRBV7-8 and TRBJ2-7, with TRBD2 matching 13 bases. The germline gives CDR1 SGHVS, CDR2 FQNEAQ. Losses at the gene ends were 1 base for V and 6 bases for J; bases not matched to a gene: 6. The CDR3 length is 16 residues. CDR3 in amino acids: CASSLDGLAGVSEQYF. CDR3 nucleotide sequence: TGTGCCAGCAGCTTAGATGGACTAGCGGGAGTGAGCGAGCAGTACTTC.

This sequence joins TRBV29-1 and TRBJ2-7, with 7 bases lining up with TRBD1. The germline CDR1 and CDR2 sequences are SQVTM and ANQGSEA. The V gene end was trimmed by 1 base and the J gene end by 9 bases; junction bases not matched to a gene: 12. CDR3 size: 14 residues. CDR3 bases: TGCAGCGTTGAAGTCGACAGGGCAGAGAATGGGCAGTACTTC. It encodes CSVEVDRAENGQYF.

This clonotype turned up a few times. The chain has TRBV7-2 and TRBJ1-2, with D maybe TRBD1 (5 bases). This CDR3 has 15 residues. Germline lookup yields CDR1 SGHTA and CDR2 FQGNSA. V lost 1 base and J lost 4, with 13 bases in between. The CDR3 spells CASSLVGQQAYGYTF. CDR3 coding DNA: TGTGCCAGCAGCTTAGTGGGTCAACAGGCCTATGGCTACACCTTC.

Many counts were recorded for this clonotype. This chain links TRBV7-2 with TRBJ2-7; TRBD1 might be the D (5 bases). The CDR3 is 14 residues long. The V gene's germline CDR1 is SGHTA and CDR2 FQGNSA. V dropped 5 bases and J dropped 3 bases, with 14 bases sitting between them. CDR3 in DNA: TGTGCCAGCAGCCTGAACACAGGTGGCTACGAGCAGTACTTC. It yields the protein CASSLNTGGYEQYF.

This clonotype was picked up a small number of times. The gene calls are TRBV20-1 and TRBJ2-5; the match to TRBD2 covers 10 bases. There are 15 residues in the CDR3. J gave up 7 bases and V 5 bases, and 13 bases lay outside the gene matches. Germline V gene lookup returns CDR1 DFQATT and CDR2 SNEGSKA (reference sequence). Here the CDR3 reads CSASRQAGGPGTQYF. For the CDR3, the DNA is TGCAGTGCTTCCCGGCAAGCGGGAGGGCCTGGGACCCAGTACTTC.

This clonotype was found many times. V and J are TRBV10-3 and TRBJ2-2; 8 nucleotides align to TRBD1. V lost 9 bases, J lost 1 base, and 4 bases stayed unmatched. Germline V CDR1 and CDR2: ENHRY, SYGVKD. The CDR3 covers 14 residues. This CDR3 reads CAIRDRRNTGELFF. The CDR3 DNA sequence: TGTGCCATAAGGGACAGGCGGAACACCGGGGAGCTGTTTTTT.

This clonotype was picked up a small number of times. The chain has TRBV12-5 and TRBJ2-2, with a tentative D call TRBD2 (6 bases). From germline, CDR1 is LGHNT and CDR2 FRNRAP. The CDR3 is made up of 14 amino acids. Between the trimmed V and J ends, which lost 6 bases and 7 bases, there was a span of 15 bases. As DNA, the CDR3 is TGTGCTAGTGGCCAGGGCGCGGGACTCGGGGAGCTGTTTTTT. The encoded protein is CASGQGAGLGELFF.

In this sample, this clonotype turned up many times. The chain joins TRBV10-3 to TRBJ2-3; D might be TRBD1 (5 bases). The V gene lost 3 bases and the J gene lost 1 base, with 11 bases spanning the gap. Germline CDR1 and CDR2: ENHRY and SYGVKD. The CDR3 has 15 residues. The CDR3 DNA sequence: TGTGCCATCAGTGACAGGGAATCGGGCACAGATACGCAGTATTTT. It yields the protein CAISDRESGTDTQYF.

J is TRBJ2-5 and V is TRBV10-1, with a tentative D call TRBD1 (6 bases). The CDR3 length is 15 residues. Germline V gene sequence: CDR1 WNHNN, CDR2 SYGVQD (reference sequence). The germline V and J ends were trimmed by 3 bases and 4 bases, with 15 bases remaining between them. The chain's CDR3 is CASSDSNRAGETQYF. CDR3 DNA sequence: TGCGCCAGCAGTGATTCGAACAGGGCGGGAGAGACCCAGTACTTC.

This clonotype was seen more than once but under ten times. This chain joins TRBV18 and TRBJ2-1; D may match TRBD1 or TRBD2 (8 bases each). CDR3 length: 15 residues. The ends were cut back, 4 bases at V and 5 bases at J, with 15 bases in the middle. Germline assignment: CDR1 KGHSH and CDR2 LQKENI. The CDR3 protein is CASSHDRGLDNEQFF. CDR3 sequence (DNA): TGTGCCAGCTCACACGACAGGGGACTAGACAATGAGCAGTTCTTC.

This chain connects TRBV9 to TRBJ2-2; TRBD2 aligns across 9 bases. Germline-derived CDR1 and CDR2 are SGDLS and YYNGEE. V trimming: 0 bases; J trimming: 5 bases; junction bases outside the gene matches: 2. The CDR3 spans 15 residues. The CDR3 nucleotides read TGTGCCAGCAGCGTAGTAGCGGGAGAGACCGGGGAGCTGTTTTTT. Residues: CASSVVAGETGELFF.

In this sample, this clonotype is medium-sized (0.01 to 0.1%). This rearrangement joins TRBV7-2 to TRBJ2-1; TRBD2 agrees at 7 bases. CDR1 and CDR2 from the germline V gene are SGHTA and FQGNSA. The CDR3 covers 15 residues. Trimming cost V 5 bases and J 9 bases; bases outside gene matches: 13. The DNA of the CDR3 is TGTGCCAGCAGCCCCCGACTAGCTGGAGCGGGTGAGCAGTTCTTC. Translated: CASSPRLAGAGEQFF.

The table lists this clonotype with many counts. The gene calls are TRBV27 and TRBJ1-4; no clear D gene. V lost 5 bases and J 7 bases, leaving 11 bases between the germline ends. The CDR3 extends over 13 amino acids. The germline CDR1 and CDR2 sequences are MNHEY and SMNVEV (reference sequence). The CDR3 loop is CASSPYRSEKLFF. CDR3 DNA: TGTGCCAGCAGTCCCTACAGATCTGAAAAACTGTTTTTT.

The V gene is TRBV5-4, the J gene TRBJ2-7; 10 positions agree with TRBD1. The V gene's germline CDR1 is SGHNT and CDR2 YYREEE (reference sequence). V shed 2 bases and J 4 bases; nucleotides not matched to a gene: 3. There are 14 residues in the CDR3. This CDR3 is CASSFRTGGYEQYF. CDR3 sequence (DNA): TGTGCCAGCAGCTTCAGGACAGGGGGGTACGAGCAGTACTTC.

This clonotype was counted only a few times. This chain links TRBV20-1 with TRBJ2-5; D not certain. CDR1 and CDR2 from the germline V gene are DFQATT and SNEGSKA (reference sequence). This CDR3 region has 15 residues. V lost 0 bases and J lost 1, with 12 bases in between. The CDR3 bases are TGCAGTGCTAGAGATCAGGTAGCCCTCCAAGAGACCCAGTACTTC. Encoded protein: CSARDQVALQETQYF.